These 18 T cell receptor beta chains came from one sample sequenced in a study of T cells expressing NK-cell markers. TCRdb reprocessed the 5' RACE reads; each CDR3 protein has one entry and no DNA is given. The sample includes 550,000 or so distinct CDR3 sequences. Material for sequencing was blood T cells: a sorted CD56 or NKG2C T cell subset, CD4+ or CD8+ T cells, or bulk PBMC T cells (not recorded which). The receptors were gathered from a man aged 18 to 29 in good health.

This sequence joins TRBV5-1 and TRBJ2-3; lacking DNA, the TRBD1 call made by TCRdb goes unchecked. This CDR3 is 16 amino acids long. Germline V lookup: CDR1 SGHRS, CDR2 YFSETQ. CDR3 residues: CATTTGTVGPTDTQYF.

The chain recombines TRBV5-1 with TRBJ2-3; TCRdb calls TRBD1, which cannot be checked without DNA. The CDR3 consists of 15 residues. CDR1 and CDR2 from the germline V gene are SGHRS and YFSETQ. The CDR3 is CASVTGTHSTDTQYF.

The V and J genes are TRBV12-3 or TRBV12-4 and TRBJ1-4. The CDR3 runs 16 residues. CDR3 sequence: CASSLIGPRANEKLFF.

The rearrangement links TRBV4-1 to TRBJ1-1. The CDR3 extends over 16 amino acids. Germline CDR1 and CDR2: MGHRA and YSYEKL. The chain's CDR3 is CASSQEGRQPNTEAFF.

The J gene is TRBJ1-1, the V gene TRBV29-1. The CDR3 contains 13 residues. Germline loops: CDR1 SQVTM, CDR2 ANQGSEA. This CDR3 reads CSVDLRQGEGAFF.

This chain connects TRBV5-1 to TRBJ2-3. The V gene's germline CDR1 is SGHRS and CDR2 YFSETQ. The CDR3 extends over 16 amino acids. The CDR3 loop is CASSPFEGFRGDTQYF.

V is TRBV10-3 and J is TRBJ2-1; TCRdb gives TRBD1 as the D gene, but with no DNA this cannot be confirmed. The CDR3 length is 12 residues. Per the germline V gene, CDR1 is ENHRY and CDR2 is SYGVKD. The CDR3 here is CAISATGDEQFF.

The CDR3 sequence is CSASRDRGYGYTF. The chain employs TRBV20-1 and TRBJ1-2; the D call from TCRdb, TRBD1, cannot be confirmed without DNA. CDR3 length: 13 residues. Looked up from germline, CDR1 is DFQATT and CDR2 is SNEGSKA (reference sequence).

This chain joins TRBV20-1 and TRBJ2-3; the TRBD2 assignment by TCRdb is unverifiable without DNA. The CDR3 extends over 14 amino acids. Germline loops: CDR1 DFQATT, CDR2 SNEGSKA (reference sequence). CDR3 residues: CSVYQGRGTDTQYF.

The chain combines TRBV5-5 with TRBJ2-2; no DNA is available, so the TRBD1 call from TCRdb remains unchecked. The CDR3 runs 16 residues. Per the germline V gene, CDR1 is SGHKS and CDR2 is YYEKEE (reference sequence). CDR3 sequence: CASSLAQGLNSGELFF.

V and J are TRBV7-8 and TRBJ2-1. In germline, CDR1 is SGHVS, CDR2 FQNEAQ. The CDR3 spans 16 residues. This CDR3 reads CASSLALASIYNEQFF.

This chain uses TRBV27 with TRBJ2-7; TCRdb selects TRBD1, and the lack of DNA leaves this call unchecked. Germline V lookup: CDR1 MNHEY, CDR2 SMNVEV (reference sequence). This CDR3 contains 15 residues. CDR3 loop: CASSLSRQGQREQYF.

V usage is TRBV7-6 and J usage is TRBJ2-3. The CDR3 is 13 amino acids. Germline V gene sequence: CDR1 SGHVS, CDR2 FNYEAQ. The CDR3 here is CASSSTNRDTQYF.

V is TRBV20-1 and J is TRBJ2-7; TCRdb selects TRBD2, and the lack of DNA leaves this call unchecked. CDR3 length: 15 amino acids. CDR1 and CDR2 (germline): DFQATT, SNEGSKA (reference sequence). The CDR3 region is CSARDGTSGRREQYF.

The V call is TRBV6-1, the J call TRBJ2-5; the TRBD1 assignment by TCRdb is unverifiable without DNA. CDR1 MNHNS and CDR2 SASEGT come from the germline V gene. The CDR3 sequence is 15 residues long. CDR3: CASGAQGGLGETQYF.

V and J are TRBV6-1 and TRBJ2-6; TCRdb reports TRBD1, a call that lacks DNA to check it against. The CDR3 runs 16 residues. CDR1 and CDR2 from the germline V gene are MNHNS and SASEGT. This chain's CDR3 is CASSQTGGTGANVLTF.

The rearrangement links TRBV29-1 to TRBJ2-3; the TRBD2 assignment by TCRdb is unverifiable without DNA. This CDR3 has 14 amino acids. From germline, CDR1 is SQVTM and CDR2 ANQGSEA. CDR3 region: CSVGGREVADTQYF.

The chain couples TRBV27 to TRBJ2-1; TCRdb picks TRBD2, but there is no DNA to check that call. Per the germline V gene, CDR1 is MNHEY and CDR2 is SMNVEV (reference sequence). The CDR3 runs 15 residues. The CDR3 loop reads CASSFAGGPKNEQFF.